This TCR beta chain was sequenced in a study of T cell repertoires in cytomegalovirus infection. About the research overall: Both CMV infection and a matching HLA type were indicated by public TCR beta signatures.

Using its own MiXCR run on the reads, TCRdb lists one record per CDR3 protein. The table lists around 710,000 distinct CDR3 sequences, almost 30% of them singletons. This clonotype was detected only a few times. Its antigen is undetermined. This CDR3 is 15 amino acids long. Germline CDR1 and CDR2: SEHNR and FQNEAQ (reference sequence). The junction had 8 bases not matched to a gene; V was cut back by 5 bases and J by 4 bases. This TCR was sampled from a human donor in good health (CMV status not recorded). Some clones in this sample may be carry-over from other donors' samples. This specimen was cultured CD8+ T cells from PBMCs, taken from culture after CMV antigen stimulation. This chain connects TRBV7-9 to TRBJ2-7; 10 bases agree with TRBD1. The DNA of the CDR3 is TGTGCCAGCAGCCCCCGGGACAGGGGAGGGTACGAGCAGTACTTC. Its protein is CASSPRDRGGYEQYF.